This is a list of T cell receptor beta chains from one sample in a study of spatial heterogeneity in lung cancer. MiXCR, run by TCRdb on the 5' RACE reads, gives a single entry per CDR3 protein. The sample lists 10,000 to 15,000 distinct CDR3 sequences, about 6.3% occurring once. The starting material was lung tumor tissue, obtained at surgery. These receptors came from a female donor with early-stage non-small cell lung cancer. CDR3s include the opening cysteine and the closing phenylalanine or tryptophan. D genes are given only for firm matches. Clone size, where shown, is once, few, many, or a class for clones that have expanded.

j_gene | abundance | d_gene | v_gene | CDR3nt | CDR3aa
TRBJ1-1 | many | - | TRBV23-1 | TGCGCCAGCAGGCGGGGCCCCTGCGAGGAAGCTTTCTTT | CASRRGPCEEAFF
TRBJ2-7 | few | - | TRBV11-2 | TGTGCCAGCAGCTTATGGGTAGGGCAGCCTTACGAGCAGTACTTC | CASSLWVGQPYEQYF
TRBJ1-2 | medium-sized | - | TRBV25-1 | TGTGCCAGCAGTGTGGGGGCCGGCTACACCTTC | CASSVGAGYTF
TRBJ2-1 | many | - | TRBV7-2 | TGTGCCAGCAGCTGGCCCGCGAGCAATGAGCAGTTCTTC | CASSWPASNEQFF
TRBJ1-1 | few | - | TRBV10-3 | TGTGCCATCAGTGGAGCGAATACAGGGTTAGAAGCTTTCTTT | CAISGANTGLEAFF
TRBJ2-2 | many | - | TRBV18 | TGTGCCAGCTCAGTCGTATCGGAGAACACCGGGGAGCTGTTTTTT | CASSVVSENTGELFF
TRBJ2-2 | medium-sized | - | TRBV6-2/TRBV6-3 | TGTGCCAGCAGTCCCTTTCCCACCGGGGAGCTGTTTTTT | CASSPFPTGELFF
TRBJ2-7 | many | TRBD2 | TRBV7-3 | TGTGCCAGCAGCTTAGGGACTAGCGCTCTCTACGAGCAGTACTTC | CASSLGTSALYEQYF
TRBJ2-7 | many | TRBD2 | TRBV7-2 | TGTGCCAACAGCCCCCGACCGGGACTAGCGGGAAGTTCGCCCTACGAGCAGTACTTC | CANSPRPGLAGSSPYEQYF
TRBJ1-2 | medium-sized | - | TRBV7-9 | TGTGCCAGCAGCTTAGAACAGGGATATAACTATGGCTACACCTTC | CASSLEQGYNYGYTF
TRBJ2-7 | many | - | TRBV4-1 | TGCGCCAGCAGTCTCAGGTACGAGGCCTCCTACGAGCAGTACTTC | CASSLRYEASYEQYF
TRBJ2-1 | - | TRBD2 | TRBV19 | TGTGCCACCCGGACTAGCGGGGGGGTTAGGAATGAGCAGTTCTTC | CATRTSGGVRNEQFF
TRBJ1-1 | many | - | TRBV7-2 | TGTGCCAGCAGCTTTGTGCGGGACGTGGAAGCTTTCTTT | CASSFVRDVEAFF
TRBJ1-2 | medium-sized | - | TRBV20-1 | TGCAGTACAGCTAGATGGGGGGCTAACTATGGCTACACCTTC | CSTARWGANYGYTF
TRBJ2-2 | many | - | TRBV19 | TGTGCCAGTACTGCAGGGGTTCTAGCGGCTGGGAACACCGGGGAGCTGTTTTTT | CASTAGVLAAGNTGELFF
TRBJ1-1 | medium-sized | - | TRBV27 | TGTGCCAGCAGTGTACAGGGTACTGAAGCTTTCTTT | CASSVQGTEAFF
TRBJ1-1 | many | - | TRBV7-2 | TGTGCCAGCAGCTTATGGTCCGACACTGAAGCTTTCTTT | CASSLWSDTEAFF
TRBJ2-1 | few | - | TRBV20-1 | TGCAGTGCCACTCCCGCCAGGGCGGGGTATTACAATGAGCAGTTCTTC | CSATPARAGYYNEQFF
TRBJ2-1 | medium-sized | TRBD2 | TRBV7-9 | TGTGCCAGCAGCCCAGGGGGCCTAGCGGGAGGGCCGTCCTACAATGAGCAGTTCTTC | CASSPGGLAGGPSYNEQFF
TRBJ2-2 | many | - | TRBV18 | TGTGCCAGCTCACCATCAGGGGTCCTCGATAACACCGGGGAGCTGTTTTTT | CASSPSGVLDNTGELFF
TRBJ1-1 | medium-sized | TRBD1 | TRBV5-1 | TGCGCCAGCGAATCGGGACAGCCGAACACTGAAGCTTTCTTT | CASESGQPNTEAFF
TRBJ2-1 | medium-sized | TRBD1 | TRBV9 | TGTGCCAGCAGCGTAGGGGGACAGGGTTTCAATGAGCAGTTCTTC | CASSVGGQGFNEQFF
TRBJ2-7 | many | - | TRBV28 | TGTGCCAGCAGTCCACAGGCACCTCCCTACGAGCAGTACTTC | CASSPQAPPYEQYF
TRBJ2-7 | - | - | TRBV28 | TGTGCCAGCAGTGTTGAGAACAGTGCCTACGAGCAGTACTTC | CASSVENSAYEQYF
TRBJ2-1 | many | - | TRBV7-2 | TGTGCCAGCAGCAGCGGCAGCCACAATGAGCAGTTCTTC | CASSSGSHNEQFF
TRBJ2-7 | - | - | TRBV2 | TGTGCCAGCAGTGAAGCGGTCGGGTCCGAGCAGTACTTC | CASSEAVGSEQYF
TRBJ2-3 | - | - | TRBV5-5 | TGTGCCAGCTCCCAGGGGCCGCAGTATTTT | CASSQGPQYF
TRBJ2-1 | many | - | TRBV5-5 | TGTGCCAGCAGCTTGTTTTTAGCTAACGGTGAGCAGTTCTTC | CASSLFLANGEQFF
TRBJ1-2 | many | TRBD1 | TRBV29-1 | TGCAGCGTGGGCCCCGGGACAGGGGTTTTCGGCTACACCTTC | CSVGPGTGVFGYTF
TRBJ2-1 | medium-sized | - | TRBV5-1 | TGCGCCAGCAGTCACGGGACTGTCGCTGAGCAGTTCTTC | CASSHGTVAEQFF
TRBJ1-6 | medium-sized | - | TRBV28 | TGTGCCAGCAGTCTTCCGGGACGGGGGGAGTCACCCCTCCACTTT | CASSLPGRGESPLHF
TRBJ2-5 | medium-sized | TRBD2 | TRBV5-1 | TGCGCCAGCAGCCCCCGGGAGCGAACAGCGGGGGAGACCCAGTACTTC | CASSPRERTAGETQYF
TRBJ2-5 | many | TRBD2 | TRBV29-1 | TGCAGCTCGTCTAGCGGGCAAGAGACCCAGTACTTC | CSSSSGQETQYF
TRBJ2-3 | - | - | TRBV7-4 | TGTGCCAGCAGCTTAACCGGGGGACGCACAGATACGCAGTATTTT | CASSLTGGRTDTQYF
TRBJ1-5 | many | - | TRBV9 | TGTGCCAGCAGCGTACAGGGTTCCGGCAATCAGCCCCAGCATTTT | CASSVQGSGNQPQHF
TRBJ2-1 | few | - | TRBV7-2 | TGTGCCAGCAGCCGGCCCCCAGCATCCTACAATGAGCAGTTCTTC | CASSRPPASYNEQFF
TRBJ2-1 | medium-sized | - | TRBV19 | TGTGCCAGTATTTCTGGGGACCGCTATGGCGGTGAGCAGTTCTTC | CASISGDRYGGEQFF
TRBJ2-5 | many | - | TRBV7-6 | TGTGCCAGCAGCCCGCAGGGGGGAGGGCAAGAGACCCAGTACTTC | CASSPQGGGQETQYF
TRBJ2-7 | medium-sized | - | TRBV10-1 | TGCGCCAGCACCGCTAGTCGGACCTACGAGCAGTACTTC | CASTASRTYEQYF
TRBJ2-7 | few | - | TRBV28 | TGTGCCAGCAGTTTACCGAGTTGGGAGCAGTACTTC | CASSLPSWEQYF